The clone carrying this T cell receptor beta chain was recorded many times. Its target is unknown. The V gene's germline CDR1 is DFQATT and CDR2 SNEGSKA (reference sequence). The CDR3 is 10 amino acids. V lost 2 bases to trimming and J lost 14 bases, with 10 bases between them. Profiles of TCR beta VDJ and CDR3 were generated from a genomic DNA template. MiXCR was run by TCRdb on the reads, yielding one entry per CDR3 protein. The sample includes 450,000 to 600,000 distinct CDR3 sequences, around 30% seen only once; the top ten take 0.7% to 1%. This sample was included in a study of CD8+CD57+ T cells in acquired aplastic anemia. Turning to the study itself: The sorted CD4+ and CD8+ cells yielded an average roughly 3 ug of DNA.

Sequencing involved patients with CD8+CD57+ cell expansion previously shown by flow cytometry. The study sampled blood from patients who had received no therapy. The study, taken as a whole, reports: Approximately 27 CD8+ CDR3 sequences occurred in both the patients and the controls.

The material sequenced was sorted CD4+, CD8+, or CD8+CD57+ T cells (not recorded which) from PBMCs. This chain connects TRBV20-1 to TRBJ2-1; D perhaps matches TRBD2 (5 bases). The clonotype originates from a human donor with aplastic anemia. The DNA for the CDR3 is TGCAGTGCTAGAAGGGAGTCAGAGTTCTTC. The encoded protein is CSARRESEFF.